This T cell receptor (beta chain) was observed in a study of cytomegalovirus exposure and HLA in healthy donors. With 60 Vbeta and 13 Jbeta primers, the PCR was carried out. The repertoire was sequenced with immunoSEQ multiplex PCR; TCRdb's copy has only in-frame clones and lacks some. The table lists some 180,000 clones, over 65% of them singletons. The germline V gene encodes CDR1 SGHTA and CDR2 FQGNSA. V lost 1 base and J lost 2, with 8 bases in between. CDR3 length: 15 amino acids. The receptor comes from a man aged 18 to 29 in good health and CMV-seronegative. The genes are TRBV7-2 and TRBJ2-2, with D unclear. Sample: PBMCs. The CDR3 DNA is TGTGCCAGCAGCTTAGGATCGACAAACACCGGGGAGCTGTTTTTT. This encodes CASSLGSTNTGELFF. Drawing the rest from reference TRBV7-2 and TRBJ2-2, the complete variable domain is GAGVSQSPSNKVTEKGKDVELRCDPISGHTALYWYRQSLGQGLEFLIYFQGNSAPDKSGLPSDRFSAERTGGSVSTLTIQRTQQEDSAVYLCASSLGSTNTGELFFGEGSRLTVL.